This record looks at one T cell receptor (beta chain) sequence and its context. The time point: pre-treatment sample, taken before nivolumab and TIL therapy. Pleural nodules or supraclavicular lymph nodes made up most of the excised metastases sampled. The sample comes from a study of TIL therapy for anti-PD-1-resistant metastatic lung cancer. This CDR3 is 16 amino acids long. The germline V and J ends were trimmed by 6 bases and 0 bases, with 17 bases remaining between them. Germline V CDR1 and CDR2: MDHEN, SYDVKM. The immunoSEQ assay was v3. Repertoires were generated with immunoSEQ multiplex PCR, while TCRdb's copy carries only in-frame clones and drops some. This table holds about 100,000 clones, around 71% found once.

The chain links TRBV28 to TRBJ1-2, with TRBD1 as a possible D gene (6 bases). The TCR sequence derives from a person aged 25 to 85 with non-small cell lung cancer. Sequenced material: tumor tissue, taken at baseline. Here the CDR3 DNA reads TGTGCCAGCAGCTCGACAGGACGGTCAGCTAACTATGGCTACACCTTC. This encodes CASSSTGRSANYGYTF.